Below, 25 T cell receptor beta chains from the same sample are listed, as sequenced in a study of type 1 and type 2 diabetes patients. Amplification started from genomic DNA. The TCR beta CDR3 region was amplified using 30 forward and 13 reverse primers. TCRdb passed the multiplex PCR reads through MiXCR, listing each CDR3 protein once. This table has approximately 260,000 distinct CDR3 sequences, around 50% appearing once. Sequencing was performed on peripheral blood mononuclear cells (PBMCs). These receptor sequences come from a man aged 18 to 30 with type 2 diabetes.

In DNA form, the CDR3 reads TGTGCCAGCAGTTCCCTAACAGGGGGAGCAGCGTACGAGCAGTACTTC. It codes for CASSSLTGGAAYEQYF. The chain has TRBV28 and TRBJ2-7, with TRBD1 identical over 8 bases. Germline CDR1 and CDR2: MDHEN and SYDVKM. V trimming: 4 bases; J trimming: 4 bases; junction bases outside the gene matches: 12. This CDR3 is 16 amino acids long.

This clonotype was seen a few times. The chain has TRBV29-1 and TRBJ1-2; a possible D gene is TRBD1 (5 bases). The CDR3 contains 10 residues. Per the germline V gene, CDR1 is SQVTM and CDR2 is ANQGSEA. V dropped 7 bases and J dropped 6 bases, with 9 bases sitting between them. The CDR3 spells CSAWGNGYTF. The DNA for the CDR3 is TGCAGCGCCTGGGGCAATGGCTACACCTTC.

This clonotype has only one observation. The chain carries TRBV10-1 and TRBJ1-3; D remains unclear. Germline lookup yields CDR1 WNHNN and CDR2 SYGVQD (reference sequence). V gave up 3 bases and J gave up 0 bases, with 3 bases separating them. The CDR3 is 13 amino acids. CDR3 in DNA: TGCGCCAGCAGTGACGGCTCTGGAAACACCATATATTTT. This gives the protein CASSDGSGNTIYF.

This clonotype was counted between two and nine times. The CDR3: CASSESIGSGLSTGELFF. The CDR3 DNA reads TGCGCCAGCAGTGAGTCGATCGGAAGCGGGCTAAGCACCGGGGAGCTGTTTTTT. This chain connects TRBV10-1 to TRBJ2-2, with D possibly matching TRBD2 (6 bases). The CDR3 length is 18 residues. The ends were cut back, 0 bases at V and 4 bases at J, with 18 bases in the middle. Germline V gives CDR1 WNHNN, CDR2 SYGVQD (reference sequence).

This clonotype was counted only a few times. The gene calls are TRBV30 and TRBJ1-1; no clear D gene. Trimming shortened V by 6 bases and J by 6 bases, and 17 bases separated the two germline ends. The CDR3 contains 13 residues. CDR1 and CDR2 (germline): GTSNPN, SVGIG (reference sequence). CDR3 loop: CACLPVEVPEAFF. The CDR3 region has the DNA TGTGCCTGCTTACCCGTAGAGGTCCCTGAAGCTTTCTTT.

The rearrangement joins TRBV6-5 to TRBJ2-5; the match to TRBD1 covers 9 bases. With the DNA end fitting TRBJ2-1 better, the J assignment may be wrong. This CDR3 region has 13 residues. The germline gives CDR1 MNHEY, CDR2 SVGAGI. The CDR3 here is CASSLGTGREQFF. The CDR3 DNA reads as TGTGCCAGCAGCCTCGGGACAGGGCGGGAGCAGTTCTTC.

The V call is TRBV19, the J call TRBJ2-7; D not resolved. Trimming pared 3 bases from V and 6 bases from J, leaving 15 bases between. From germline, CDR1 is LNHDA and CDR2 SQIVND (reference sequence). CDR3 length equals 14 residues. The DNA for the CDR3 is TGTGCCAGTAGTATTATCCCCTCCTCGAGCGAGCAGTACTTC. Translated: CASSIIPSSSEQYF.

The gene calls are TRBV12-3 or TRBV12-4 and TRBJ1-2; D is undetermined. This CDR3 is built from 10 residues. Deletions cut 3 bases from V and 5 bases from J, with 1 base between. The CDR3 loop is CASSFYGYTF. CDR3 nucleotide sequence: TGTGCCAGCAGTTTTTATGGCTACACCTTC.

Ten or more counts support this clonotype. The chain is built from TRBV15 and TRBJ1-2; D perhaps matches TRBD1 (5 bases). CDR1 and CDR2 (germline): LNHNV, YYDKDF (reference sequence). This CDR3 has 14 residues. Trimming shortened V by 5 bases and J by 0 bases, and 10 bases separated the two germline ends. CDR3 DNA sequence: TGTGCCACCAGCGTACGGGACGCTAACTATGGCTACACCTTC. Protein: CATSVRDANYGYTF.

With regard to this clonotype: The junction shows a germline mismatch at one end, possibly a read error. The rearrangement uses TRBV10-3 and TRBJ2-7; D is uncertain. There are 12 residues in the CDR3. Germline V gene lookup returns CDR1 ENHRY and CDR2 SYGVKD. The CDR3 loop reads CASSFRAYEQYF. In DNA form, the CDR3 reads TGTGCCAGCAGTTTCCGAGCCTACGAGCAGTACTTC.

V gene TRBV19 combines with J gene TRBJ2-1, with 8 positions matching TRBD2. Trimming removed 5 bases from V and 7 bases from J; junction bases left unmatched: 7. Germline CDR1 LNHDA, CDR2 SQIVND (reference sequence). The CDR3 runs 14 residues. CDR3 sequence (DNA): TGTGCCAGTAGTCCGGGACTAGGGATGAATGAGCAGTTCTTC. Translation gives CASSPGLGMNEQFF. The variable domain in full, completed from reference TRBV19 and TRBJ2-1, reads DGGITQSPKYLFRKEGQNVTLSCEQNLNHDAMYWYRQDPGQGLRLIYYSQIVNDFQKGDIAEGYSVSREKKESFPLTVTSAQKNPTAFYLCASSPGLGMNEQFFGPGTRLTVL.

The chain uses TRBV2 and TRBJ2-3; D perhaps matches TRBD2 (6 bases). The CDR3 is 14 amino acids. The germline CDR1 and CDR2 sequences are SNHLY and FYNNEI. The V gene lost 9 bases and the J gene lost 1 base, with 14 bases spanning the gap. CDR3 DNA: TGTGCCAGTGCAGCCTCGGGGGGCACAGATACGCAGTATTTT. Amino acids: CASAASGGTDTQYF.

The gene calls are TRBV7-2 and TRBJ2-5; 9 positions agree with TRBD1. V lost 1 base, J lost 4 bases, and 4 bases stayed unmatched. This CDR3 contains 15 residues. Looked up from germline, CDR1 is SGHTA and CDR2 is FQGNSA. The CDR3 nucleotides read TGTGCCAGCAGCTTAGAGACAGGGGGTCGAGAGACCCAGTACTTC. Translated, it gives CASSLETGGRETQYF.

The rearrangement joins TRBV10-1 to TRBJ1-6; D is undetermined. Germline CDR1 reads WNHNN; CDR2 reads SYGVQD (reference sequence). CDR3 size: 16 residues. Trimming took 0 bases from V and 8 from J, leaving 14 bases between them. CDR3 in DNA: TGCGCCAGCAGTGAGTCGATCCCGGGATTGGATTCACCCCTCCACTTT. It translates to CASSESIPGLDSPLHF.

V gene TRBV2 combines with J gene TRBJ2-7; D possibly uses TRBD1 or TRBD2 (5 bases each). V was shortened by 3 bases and J by 2 bases, with 17 bases between the two germline ends. This CDR3 has 16 residues. The germline CDR1 and CDR2 sequences are SNHLY and FYNNEI. CDR3 nucleotides: TGTGCCAGCAGTGAGATGGGGGAAGGGGAAGCCTACGAGCAGTACTTC. This sequence encodes CASSEMGEGEAYEQYF.

This chain joins TRBV2 and TRBJ1-4; perhaps TRBD1 as D (5 bases). There are 12 residues in the CDR3. Germline loops: CDR1 SNHLY, CDR2 FYNNEI. The V and J ends lost 8 bases and 7 bases respectively, with 11 bases between them. CDR3 sequence reads: CASLGTGEKLFF. CDR3 nucleotides: TGTGCCAGCCTGGGGACGGGTGAAAAACTGTTTTTT.

This clonotype turned up a few times. The CDR3 protein is CASQEQGPGVNQPQHF. The CDR3 nucleotides read TGTGCCAGCCAAGAGCAAGGCCCAGGGGTCAATCAGCCCCAGCATTTT. This sequence joins TRBV2 and TRBJ1-5; perhaps TRBD1 as D (6 bases). The CDR3 length is 16 residues. Deletions cut 8 bases from V and 3 bases from J, with 20 bases between. CDR1 is SNHLY and CDR2 is FYNNEI in the germline V gene.

The chain combines TRBV7-2 with TRBJ1-2; D possibly corresponds to TRBD1 (5 bases). There are 13 residues in the CDR3. Germline V CDR1 and CDR2: SGHTA, FQGNSA. Trimming took off 5 bases at V and 4 bases at J, with 11 bases between the two ends. CDR3 sequence reads: CASSQGTAYGYTF. Here the CDR3 DNA reads TGTGCCAGCAGCCAAGGGACTGCCTATGGCTACACCTTC.

This chain links TRBV7-2 with TRBJ1-5; perhaps TRBD1 as D (5 bases). V dropped 6 bases and J dropped 3 bases, with 15 bases sitting between them. In germline, CDR1 is SGHTA, CDR2 FQGNSA. CDR3 length equals 15 residues. CDR3 in amino acids: CASSPGRGVNQPQHF. The CDR3, as DNA: TGTGCCAGCAGTCCGGGACGGGGAGTCAATCAGCCCCAGCATTTT.

This clonotype was seen more than once but under ten times. This chain connects TRBV13 to TRBJ2-5; D gene ambiguous. V lost 4 bases and J lost 0, with 9 bases in between. Germline V gene sequence: CDR1 PRHDT, CDR2 FYEKMQ (reference sequence). The CDR3 covers 14 residues. The CDR3 sequence is CASSSRNYQETQYF. The CDR3 coding sequence is TGTGCCAGCAGCTCTAGAAATTACCAAGAGACCCAGTACTTC.

This clonotype was seen just once. V usage is TRBV27 and J usage is TRBJ2-7, with TRBD2 identical over 7 bases. With V trimmed by 5 bases and J by 4 bases, 11 bases remained unmatched. Per germline, CDR1 MNHEY and CDR2 SMNVEV (reference sequence). This CDR3 is 15 amino acids long. The CDR3 sequence is CASSDLWGGVYEQYF. CDR3 nucleotides: TGTGCCAGCAGTGATCTGTGGGGGGGAGTGTACGAGCAGTACTTC.

This clonotype came up many times. The chain recombines TRBV2 with TRBJ2-3; TRBD2 agrees at 9 bases. From germline, CDR1 is SNHLY and CDR2 FYNNEI. The V segment lost 7 bases and the J segment 4 bases; nucleotides outside the gene matches: 9. CDR3 length: 15 amino acids. As DNA, the CDR3 is TGTGCCAGCAAGGGAGCGGGAGGTGCCTCAGATACGCAGTATTTT. This gives the protein CASKGAGGASDTQYF.

The chain has TRBV15 and TRBJ1-4; D may be TRBD1 (5 bases). V shed 0 bases and J shed 8 bases, with 10 bases lying between them. CDR3 length: 14 amino acids. Per the germline V gene, CDR1 is LNHNV and CDR2 is YYDKDF (reference sequence). In DNA form, the CDR3 reads TGTGCCACCAGCAGAGATGGACAATCCGAAAAACTGTTTTTT. This translates into CATSRDGQSEKLFF.

This clonotype has just a few counts. V gene TRBV11-2 combines with J gene TRBJ1-4; possibly TRBD1 for D (5 bases). Trimming stripped 0 bases from V and 7 bases from J, with 15 bases between. The CDR3 length is 16 residues. The germline CDR1 and CDR2 sequences are SGHAT and FQNNGV. The CDR3 DNA reads TGTGCCAGCAGCTTAGATCCCTCAGGGAGAGGTGAAAAACTGTTTTTT. The encoded protein is CASSLDPSGRGEKLFF.

The chain couples TRBV10-1 to TRBJ2-6, with D unresolved. V gave up 2 bases and J gave up 0 bases, with 5 bases separating them. CDR1 and CDR2 (germline): WNHNN, SYGVQD (reference sequence). CDR3 size: 15 residues. CDR3 residues: CASSEGVSGANVLTF. The CDR3 bases are TGCGCCAGCAGTGAGGGTGTCTCTGGGGCCAACGTCCTGACTTTC.